These 10 T cell receptor beta chains came from one sample sequenced in a study of regulatory and conventional T cells in RAG deficiency. Genomic DNA came from blood regulatory T cells gated CD4+ CD25-high CD127-low. TCRdb's copy holds only in-frame clones and misses some; the assay was immunoSEQ multiplex PCR. The sample records 500 or so clones, approximately 82% being singletons. The sequenced sample consisted of Tregs sorted from blood. Source of these receptors: a human donor with RAG deficiency presenting as severe combined immunodeficiency.

The V gene is TRBV27, the J gene TRBJ2-5; D perhaps matches TRBD1 (5 bases). The closer fit of TRBJ2-7 to the DNA end suggests the J call may be wrong. The CDR3 is 10 residues long. CDR1 is MNHEY, CDR2 SMNVEV, per germline (reference sequence). The CDR3 loop is CASQRGEQYF. The CDR3, as DNA: TGTGCCTCCCAAAGGGGCGAGCAGTACTTC.

The V call is TRBV5-1, the J call TRBJ2-5; D perhaps matches TRBD2 (6 bases). Germline-derived CDR1 and CDR2 are SGHRS and YFSETQ. The CDR3 consists of 13 residues. Trimming removed 1 base from V and 4 bases from J, with 8 bases in between. Here the CDR3 DNA reads TGCGCCAGCAGCTTGACAGCGGGAGAGACCCAGTACTTC. It codes for CASSLTAGETQYF.

The chain recombines TRBV2 with TRBJ2-3, with D unresolved. With 5 bases removed from V and 4 bases from J, the gap between germline ends came to 7 bases. CDR1 and CDR2 from the germline V gene are SNHLY and FYNNEI. The CDR3 covers 12 residues. The CDR3, as DNA: TGTGCCAGCAGTTTTTCCCCAGATACGCAGTATTTT. Translation gives CASSFSPDTQYF.

The chain recombines TRBV29-1 with TRBJ1-4, with D possibly being TRBD1 (5 bases). There are 13 residues in the CDR3. V gave up 4 bases and J gave up 8 bases, with 14 bases separating them. Germline CDR1 is SQVTM and CDR2 is ANQGSEA. CDR3 bases: TGCAGCGTTGTATCAGGGTACTACGAAAAACTGTTTTTT. Amino acid sequence: CSVVSGYYEKLFF.

The chain has TRBV5-1 and TRBJ1-4, with unresolved D. The CDR3 covers 14 residues. From germline, CDR1 is SGHRS and CDR2 YFSETQ. Trimming shortened V by 0 bases and J by 0 bases, and 3 bases separated the two germline ends. As DNA, the CDR3 is TGCGCCAGCAGCTTGGGGGCAACTAATGAAAAACTGTTTTTT. Encoded protein: CASSLGATNEKLFF.

The J gene is TRBJ2-1, the V gene TRBV5-5; D uncertain. Looked up from germline, CDR1 is SGHKS and CDR2 is YYEKEE (reference sequence). The V end lost 0 bases, the J end lost 7 bases, and 8 bases lay between the germline ends. The CDR3 totals 13 residues. The CDR3 loop reads CASSLEVWNEQFF. CDR3 in DNA: TGTGCCAGCAGCTTGGAGGTATGGAATGAGCAGTTCTTC.

This chain links TRBV27 with TRBJ2-1, with 9 bases fitting TRBD2. V gave up 5 bases and J gave up 0 bases; unmatched junction bases: 8. Germline assignment: CDR1 MNHEY and CDR2 SMNVEV (reference sequence). The length of the CDR3 is 17 residues. In DNA form, the CDR3 reads TGTGCCAGCAGTCCCCTGAGCGGGAGGAGCTCCTACAATGAGCAGTTCTTC. This sequence encodes CASSPLSGRSSYNEQFF.

J is TRBJ1-2 and V is TRBV5-8; no definite D call. This CDR3 has 12 amino acids. The germline gives CDR1 SGHTS, CDR2 YDEGEE. Trimming took off 7 bases at V and 4 bases at J, with 11 bases between the two ends. DNA of the CDR3: TGTGCCAGCCCACGAAAGACCTATGGCTACACCTTC. It yields the protein CASPRKTYGYTF.

The chain combines TRBV28 with TRBJ1-5, with D perhaps TRBD1 (6 bases). The CDR3 loop spans 16 amino acids. V shed 5 bases and J shed 2 bases, with 16 bases lying between them. The germline V gene encodes CDR1 MDHEN and CDR2 SYDVKM. The CDR3 loop reads CASSNTGFWGNQPQHF. In DNA, the CDR3 is TGTGCCAGCAGTAACACAGGGTTCTGGGGCAATCAGCCCCAGCATTTT.

The chain has TRBV5-1 and TRBJ1-1; D perhaps matches TRBD1 (6 bases). Trimming pared 1 base from V and 0 bases from J, leaving 7 bases between. The CDR3 length is 14 residues. Looked up from germline, CDR1 is SGHRS and CDR2 is YFSETQ. The CDR3 coding sequence is TGCGCCAGCAGCTTGTGGACAGTGAACACTGAAGCTTTCTTT. Protein product: CASSLWTVNTEAFF.